The source of this TCR beta chain is a study of blood T cells in healthy people across ages. A sample-barcoded 5' primer and a J-beta primer mix were used in a second PCR of roughly 6 to 11 cycles. Using its own MiXCR run on the 5' RACE reads, TCRdb lists one record per CDR3 protein. The sample holds some 940,000 distinct CDR3 sequences, about 27% seen once. This same sample was also part of a study on T cells of mothers and their children.

This clonotype originated in a woman aged 40 to 50 in good health. Sequencing was performed on blood.

The CDR3 DNA reads as TGTGCCAGCAGCCAATCACGCACGGGACGAATTAATCAGCCCCAGCATTTT. Translation gives CASSQSRTGRINQPQHF. The rearrangement uses TRBV3-1 and TRBJ1-5, with D possibly matching TRBD1 (5 bases). Germline V gene lookup returns CDR1 LGHDT and CDR2 YNNKEL (reference sequence). The CDR3 extends over 17 amino acids. The germline V and J ends were trimmed by 2 bases and 4 bases, with 18 bases remaining between them.